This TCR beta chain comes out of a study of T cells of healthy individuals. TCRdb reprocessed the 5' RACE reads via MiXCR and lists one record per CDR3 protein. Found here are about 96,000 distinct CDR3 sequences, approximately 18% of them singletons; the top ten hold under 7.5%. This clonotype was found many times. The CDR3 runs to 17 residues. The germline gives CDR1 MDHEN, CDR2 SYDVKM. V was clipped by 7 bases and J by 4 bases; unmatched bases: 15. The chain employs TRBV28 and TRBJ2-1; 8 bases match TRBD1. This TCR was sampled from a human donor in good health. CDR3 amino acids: CASITFFRDRSYNEQFF. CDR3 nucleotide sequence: TGTGCCAGCATAACCTTCTTCCGGGACAGGAGTTACAATGAGCAGTTCTTC.